Following are 6 T cell receptor beta chains from one sample sequenced in a study of post-analysis software for immune sequencing data. Unique molecular identifiers tagged the TCR beta cDNA libraries. TCRdb called the PCR reads again in MiXCR, with one record for every CDR3 protein. The sample has some 190,000 distinct CDR3 sequences, roughly 30% seen once. The antigens of these receptors remain unknown. Study-wide findings and caveats: In patients, TRBV5-6, TRBV5-1 and TRBV20-1 belonged to several TRBV segments found more frequently than in controls.

Sequencing used blood. The receptors originated from a girl aged 2-17 years with multiple sclerosis.

This clonotype was recorded at least ten times. This chain uses TRBV7-2 with TRBJ1-2; no reliable D call. The germline V and J ends were trimmed by 8 bases and 4 bases, with 14 bases remaining between them. The CDR3 runs to 13 residues. Germline CDR1 and CDR2: SGHTA and FQGNSA. The CDR3 spells CASVPSQAYGYTF. The CDR3 DNA sequence: TGTGCCAGCGTGCCATCTCAGGCCTATGGCTACACCTTC.

This clonotype occurred a few times. The genes are TRBV20-1 and TRBJ2-7; TRBD1 matches at 7 bases. Trimming at V came to 4 bases and at J to 4 bases, leaving 4 bases not matched to a gene. CDR1 and CDR2 from the germline V gene are DFQATT and SNEGSKA (reference sequence). CDR3 length: 12 residues. This CDR3 is CSAMGRGYEQYF. DNA of the CDR3: TGCAGTGCTATGGGCAGGGGGTACGAGCAGTACTTC.

The table lists this clonotype with many counts. V and J are TRBV27 and TRBJ1-5, with 7 bases that match TRBD1. The CDR3 sequence is 13 residues long. The ends lost 3 bases at V and 7 bases at J; junction bases unmatched: 3. Germline CDR1 MNHEY, CDR2 SMNVEV (reference sequence). CDR3 protein: CASSFRGNQPQHF. The DNA for the CDR3 is TGTGCCAGCAGTTTCAGGGGGAACCAGCCCCAGCATTTT.

This clonotype was counted many times. This sequence joins TRBV28 and TRBJ2-3; TRBD2 matches at 13 bases. There are 20 residues in the CDR3. J gave up 7 bases and V 5 bases, and 21 bases lay outside the gene matches. The germline V gene encodes CDR1 MDHEN and CDR2 SYDVKM. The CDR3 DNA reads TGTGCCAGCAGTAACCCACAGGGTGTGCGGACTAGCGGGAGTGGGTATACGCAGTATTTT. Protein: CASSNPQGVRTSGSGYTQYF.

This clonotype was counted a few times. The V gene is TRBV30, the J gene TRBJ2-1; no definite D call. There are 10 residues in the CDR3. Trimming took off 1 base at V and 9 bases at J, with 4 bases between the two ends. Germline V gene sequence: CDR1 GTSNPN, CDR2 SVGIG (reference sequence). The CDR3 sequence: CAWSEGEQFF. The CDR3, as DNA: TGTGCCTGGAGTGAGGGTGAGCAGTTCTTC.

CDR3 region: CASSFLPGVNTGELFF. The CDR3 nucleotides read TGCGCCAGCAGCTTTCTTCCCGGGGTGAACACCGGGGAGCTGTTTTTT. This rearrangement joins TRBV5-1 to TRBJ2-2, with D possibly matching TRBD2 (5 bases). Between the trimmed V and J ends, which lost 2 bases and 1 base, there was a span of 12 bases. The CDR3 sequence is 16 residues long. The germline CDR1 and CDR2 sequences are SGHRS and YFSETQ.